This entry lists 9 T cell receptor beta chains sequenced from one sample in a study of CD8+ T cells in alopecia areata. Following extraction, RNA underwent reverse transcription to cDNA, which served as the sequencing template. TCRdb's copy holds only in-frame clones and misses some; the assay was immunoSEQ multiplex PCR. The profile shows approximately 140,000 clones, 40% to 50% of them singletons. Material for sequencing was CD4+ T cells sorted from blood. All receptors derive from a human donor with alopecia areata.

This clone has more than one count but fewer than ten. The chain is built from TRBV11-2 and TRBJ2-4; tentatively, D is TRBD1 (7 bases). The CDR3 spans 18 residues. CDR1 and CDR2 from the germline V gene are SGHAT and FQNNGV. Trimming took off 3 bases at V and 0 bases at J, with 18 bases between the two ends. CDR3 sequence reads: CASSFGGTARLAKNIQYF. For the CDR3, the DNA is TGTGCCAGCAGCTTTGGGGGGACAGCCCGGCTAGCCAAAAACATTCAGTACTTC.

This clone was recorded a few times. The genes are TRBV29-1 and TRBJ2-5, with D perhaps given as TRBD1 or TRBD2 (5 bases each). Trimming left V 4 bases short and J 0 bases short, with 9 bases between. Germline V gives CDR1 SQVTM, CDR2 ANQGSEA. The CDR3 runs 13 residues. Written as DNA, the CDR3 is TGCAGCGTTGCCCGGGGCGACCAAGAGACCCAGTACTTC. Translated, it gives CSVARGDQETQYF.

The chain has TRBV28 and TRBJ2-7, with 9 bases identical to TRBD2. This CDR3 spans 16 amino acids. Germline V gene sequence: CDR1 MDHEN, CDR2 SYDVKM. The V segment lost 1 base and the J segment 0 bases; nucleotides outside the gene matches: 4. CDR3 bases: TGTGCCAGCAGTTTATTTAGTAGCGGGAGCTCCTACGAGCAGTACTTC. Its protein product is CASSLFSSGSSYEQYF.

As for this clone: Other DNA sequences of this sample code for an identical CDR3. The V and J genes are TRBV10-1 and TRBJ2-5, with D maybe TRBD2 (6 bases). CDR1 is WNHNN and CDR2 is SYGVQD in the germline V gene (reference sequence). There are 13 residues in the CDR3. V was trimmed by 5 bases and J by 2 bases, leaving 9 bases between them. The CDR3 region is CASSFGTQETQYF. The DNA of the CDR3 is TGCGCCAGCAGTTTCGGGACTCAAGAGACCCAGTACTTC.

The V gene is TRBV27, the J gene TRBJ1-2; 10 nucleotides align to TRBD1. Germline lookup yields CDR1 MNHEY and CDR2 SMNVEV (reference sequence). J lost 7 bases, V lost 6 bases, and 17 bases had no gene match. The CDR3 spans 17 residues. CDR3 DNA sequence: TGTGCCAGCAGACATCAACCCAGACAGGGGGCGGGACGTGGCTACACCTTC. Its translation is CASRHQPRQGAGRGYTF.

This clone occurred once. This chain links TRBV30 with TRBJ1-2; 7 bases align to TRBD1. CDR1 is GTSNPN, CDR2 SVGIG, per germline (reference sequence). J gave up 3 bases and V 0 bases, and 1 base lay outside the gene matches. The CDR3 extends over 13 amino acids. In DNA, the CDR3 is TGTGCCTGGAGTGTACAGGGGTACTATGGCTACACCTTC. Its translation is CAWSVQGYYGYTF. The whole variable domain, filled in from reference TRBV30 and TRBJ1-2, reads SQTIHQWPATLVQPVGSPLSLECTVEGTSNPNLYWYRQAAGRGLQLLFYSVGIGQISSEVPQNLSASRPQDRQFILSSKKLLLSDSGFYLCAWSVQGYYGYTFGSGTRLTVV.

This rearrangement joins TRBV29-1 to TRBJ2-1; TRBD2 agrees at 7 bases. CDR1 SQVTM and CDR2 ANQGSEA come from the germline V gene. There are 16 residues in the CDR3. V shed 2 bases, J shed 1 base, and the junction held 8 bases outside the gene matches. CDR3 coding DNA: TGCAGCGTTGAATCTTTCGGGAGGTGGTCCTACAATGAGCAGTTCTTC. Protein: CSVESFGRWSYNEQFF.

The chain combines TRBV7-9 with TRBJ1-5, with D unresolved. Between the trimmed V and J ends, which lost 5 bases and 5 bases, there was a span of 7 bases. Germline V gives CDR1 SEHNR, CDR2 FQNEAQ (reference sequence). This CDR3 spans 12 amino acids. The CDR3, as DNA: TGTGCCAGCAGCACATCCGATCAGCCCCAGCATTTT. Translating gives CASSTSDQPQHF.

A few counts support this clone. V usage is TRBV2 and J usage is TRBJ2-3; TRBD1 matches at 7 bases. CDR1 is SNHLY, CDR2 FYNNEI, per germline. J gave up 2 bases and V 10 bases, and 6 bases lay outside the gene matches. This CDR3 is 13 amino acids long. CDR3 in amino acids: CATPGQTTDTQYF. For the CDR3, the DNA is TGTGCCACTCCGGGACAGACCACAGATACGCAGTATTTT. Supplemented by reference TRBV2 and TRBJ2-3, the full variable domain reads EPEVTQTPSHQVTQMGQEVILRCVPISNHLYFYWYRQILGQKVEFLVSFYNNEISEKSEIFDDQFSVERPDGSNFTLKIRSTKLEDSAMYFCATPGQTTDTQYFGPGTRLTVL.